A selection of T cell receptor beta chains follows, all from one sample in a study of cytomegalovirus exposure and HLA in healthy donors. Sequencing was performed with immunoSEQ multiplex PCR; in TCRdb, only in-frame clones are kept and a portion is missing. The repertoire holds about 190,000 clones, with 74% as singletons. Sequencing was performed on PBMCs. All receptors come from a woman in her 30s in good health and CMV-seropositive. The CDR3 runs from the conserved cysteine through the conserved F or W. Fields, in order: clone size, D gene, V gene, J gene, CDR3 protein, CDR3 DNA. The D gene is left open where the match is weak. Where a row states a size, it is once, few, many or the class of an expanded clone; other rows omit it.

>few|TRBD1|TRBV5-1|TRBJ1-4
CASSLRGQGEKLFF
TGCGCCAGCAGCTTGAGGGGGCAGGGTGAAAAACTGTTTTTT
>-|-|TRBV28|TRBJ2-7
CASSLVPTFYEQYF
TGTGCCAGCAGTTTGGTCCCCACTTTCTACGAGCAGTACTTC
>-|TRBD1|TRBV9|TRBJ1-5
CASSGGTGHNQPQHF
TGTGCCAGCAGCGGGGGGACAGGGCACAATCAGCCCCAGCATTTT
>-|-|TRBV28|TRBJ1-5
CASSFAETHF
TGTGCCAGCAGTTTCGCGGAGACGCATTTT
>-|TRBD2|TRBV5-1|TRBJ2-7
CASSTDTSGNGEQYF
TGCGCCAGCAGCACCGACACTAGCGGGAACGGCGAGCAGTACTTC
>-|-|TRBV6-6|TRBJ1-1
CASSYSGPLEAFF
TGTGCCAGCAGTTACTCGGGGCCACTCGAAGCTTTCTTT
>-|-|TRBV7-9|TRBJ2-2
CSSSSLSGNTGELFF
TGTTCCAGCAGCTCCCTATCAGGGAACACCGGGGAGCTGTTTTTT
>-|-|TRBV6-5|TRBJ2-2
CASSYGVGTNTGELFF
TGTGCCAGCAGTTACGGGGTCGGGACGAACACCGGGGAGCTGTTTTTT
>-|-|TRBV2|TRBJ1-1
CASSEGPGGFF
TGTGCCAGCAGTGAAGGCCCCGGGGGTTTCTTT
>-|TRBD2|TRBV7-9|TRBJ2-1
CASSSGGNEQFF
TGTGCCAGCAGCTCGGGAGGAAATGAGCAGTTCTTC
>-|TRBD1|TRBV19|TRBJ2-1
CASSIHRTGRYNEQFF
TGTGCCAGTAGTATACATAGGACAGGGCGCTACAATGAGCAGTTCTTC
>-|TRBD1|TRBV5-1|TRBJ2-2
CASSSWTGITGELFF
TGCGCCAGCAGCTCGTGGACAGGGATAACCGGGGAGCTGTTTTTT
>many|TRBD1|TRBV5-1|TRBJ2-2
CASSRDRGTGELFF
TGCGCCAGCAGCCGGGACAGGGGGACCGGGGAGCTGTTTTTT
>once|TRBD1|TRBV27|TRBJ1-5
CASSLNLDRGWPQHF
TGTGCCAGCAGTTTAAATCTGGACAGGGGGTGGCCCCAGCATTTT
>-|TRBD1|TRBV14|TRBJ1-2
CASSQIGTAYGYTF
TGTGCCAGCAGTCAAATTGGGACAGCCTATGGCTACACCTTC
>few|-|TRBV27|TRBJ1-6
CASSSDQGGSPLHF
TGTGCCAGCAGTTCGGACCAAGGGGGTTCACCCCTCCACTTT
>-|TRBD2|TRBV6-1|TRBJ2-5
CASSEAGLAGAETQYF
TGTGCCAGCAGTGAAGCGGGGTTAGCGGGAGCAGAGACCCAGTACTTC
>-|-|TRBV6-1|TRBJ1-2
CASREGIYGYTF
TGTGCCAGCAGGGAGGGGATTTATGGCTACACCTTC
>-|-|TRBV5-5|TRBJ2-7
CASSLRGEGDEQYF
TGTGCCAGCAGCTTGAGGGGGGAGGGAGACGAGCAGTACTTC
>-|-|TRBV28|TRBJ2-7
CASSTSYPYEQYF
TGTGCCAGCAGCACTAGCTACCCCTACGAGCAGTACTTC
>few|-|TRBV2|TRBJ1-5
CASRYNSNQPQHF
TGTGCCAGCAGGTACAATAGCAATCAGCCCCAGCATTTT
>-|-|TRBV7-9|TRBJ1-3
CASSLVDSSGNTIYF
TGTGCCAGCAGCTTAGTGGACAGCTCTGGAAACACCATATATTTT
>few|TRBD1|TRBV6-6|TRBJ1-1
CASSLPTGYLTEAFF
TGTGCCAGCAGTCTACCGACAGGGTATCTCACTGAAGCTTTCTTT
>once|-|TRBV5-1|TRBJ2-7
CASSLSRGPDEQYF
TGCGCCAGCAGCTTGAGCAGGGGCCCTGACGAGCAGTACTTC
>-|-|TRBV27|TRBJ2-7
CASSFRSSYGQYF
TGTGCCAGCAGTTTCCGGAGCTCCTACGGGCAGTACTTC
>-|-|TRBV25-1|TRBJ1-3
CASRSTESGNTIYF
TGTGCCAGCAGATCGACAGAGTCTGGAAACACCATATATTTT
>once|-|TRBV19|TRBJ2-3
CASRSGGTDTQYF
TGTGCCAGTAGATCCGGGGGCACAGATACGCAGTATTTT
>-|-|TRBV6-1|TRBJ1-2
CASSEEGRGAVYGYTF
TGTGCCAGCAGTGAAGAGGGCCGGGGGGCGGTTTATGGCTACACCTTC
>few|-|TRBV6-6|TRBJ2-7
CASSLRDTSTYEQYF
TGTGCCAGCAGCTTGAGGGACACGAGCACCTACGAGCAGTACTTC
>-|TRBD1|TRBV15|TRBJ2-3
CATSRDNFQGAGDTQYF
TGTGCCACCAGCAGAGATAATTTCCAGGGGGCGGGGGATACGCAGTATTTT
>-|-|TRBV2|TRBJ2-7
CAIGGNFGLGSYEQYF
TGTGCCATCGGAGGGAATTTCGGGCTAGGCTCCTACGAGCAGTACTTC
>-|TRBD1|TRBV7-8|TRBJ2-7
CASSLGDRNYEQYF
TGTGCCAGCAGCTTAGGGGACAGGAACTACGAGCAGTACTTC
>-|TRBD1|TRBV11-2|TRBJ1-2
CASSTPDRGTGGYTF
TGTGCCAGCAGCACGCCGGACAGGGGGACTGGTGGCTACACCTTC
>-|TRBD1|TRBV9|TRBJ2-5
CASAQGEWETQYF
TGTGCCAGTGCCCAGGGGGAGTGGGAGACCCAGTACTTC
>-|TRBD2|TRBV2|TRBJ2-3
CANSARGADTQYF
TGTGCCAACAGTGCTCGGGGGGCAGATACGCAGTATTTT
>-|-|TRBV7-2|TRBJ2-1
CASSPPGSEGNEQFF
TGTGCCAGCAGCCCCCCCGGGAGCGAGGGCAATGAGCAGTTCTTC
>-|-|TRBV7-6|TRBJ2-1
CASTRQSARGYNEQFF
TGTGCCAGCACCCGTCAGTCGGCTAGAGGATACAATGAGCAGTTCTTC
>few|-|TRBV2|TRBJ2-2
CASSRGATGELFF
TGTGCCAGCAGTCGGGGGGCGACCGGGGAGCTGTTTTTT
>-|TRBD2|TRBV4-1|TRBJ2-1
CASSQEGLAGRGDEQFF
TGCGCCAGCAGCCAAGAAGGACTAGCGGGAAGAGGCGATGAGCAGTTCTTC
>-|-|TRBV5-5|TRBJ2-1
CASSLVDNEQFF
TGTGCCAGCAGCTTGGTCGACAATGAGCAGTTCTTC
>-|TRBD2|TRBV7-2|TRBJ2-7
CASSPQAGPYEQYF
TGTGCCAGCAGCCCTCAAGCGGGGCCCTACGAGCAGTACTTC
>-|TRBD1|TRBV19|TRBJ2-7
CASGTGALYEQYF
TGTGCCAGTGGGACAGGGGCCCTTTACGAGCAGTACTTC
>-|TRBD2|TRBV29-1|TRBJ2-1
CSVDTGTSEQFF
TGCAGCGTGGATACCGGGACTAGCGAGCAGTTCTTC
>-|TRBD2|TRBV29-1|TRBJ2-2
CSVEGSGGTGELFF
TGCAGCGTTGAGGGTTCGGGGGGCACCGGGGAGCTGTTTTTT
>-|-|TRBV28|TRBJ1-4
CASSSKPGLGRGEKLFF
TGTGCCAGCAGTTCCAAACCCGGACTCGGTCGGGGTGAAAAACTGTTTTTT
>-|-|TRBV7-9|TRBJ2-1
CSSSWTEDEQFF
TGTTCCAGCAGCTGGACTGAGGATGAGCAGTTCTTC